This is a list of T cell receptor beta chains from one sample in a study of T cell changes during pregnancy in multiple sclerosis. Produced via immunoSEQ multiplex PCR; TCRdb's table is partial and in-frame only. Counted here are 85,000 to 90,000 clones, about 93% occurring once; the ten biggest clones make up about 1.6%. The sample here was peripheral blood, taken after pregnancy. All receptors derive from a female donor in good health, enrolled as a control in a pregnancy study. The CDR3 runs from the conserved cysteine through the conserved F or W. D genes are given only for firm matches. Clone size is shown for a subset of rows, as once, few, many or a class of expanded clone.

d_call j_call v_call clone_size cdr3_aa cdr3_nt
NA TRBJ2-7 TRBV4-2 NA CASSQEGSGAYEQYF TGTGCCAGCAGCCAAGAAGGGTCAGGGGCCTACGAGCAGTACTTC
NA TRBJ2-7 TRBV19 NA CASSPTGSPYEQYF TGTGCCAGTAGTCCCACAGGGTCTCCCTACGAGCAGTACTTC
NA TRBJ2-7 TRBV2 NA CASRSQGSSYEQYF TGTGCCAGCAGGAGTCAGGGAAGCTCCTACGAGCAGTACTTC
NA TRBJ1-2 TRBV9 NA CASRRGGSGYTF TGTGCCAGCCGGAGGGGGGGCAGTGGCTACACCTTC
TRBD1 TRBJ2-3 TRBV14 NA CASSQGTGGSDTQYF TGTGCCAGCAGCCAAGGGACAGGGGGCTCAGATACGCAGTATTTT
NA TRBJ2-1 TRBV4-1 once CASSQTGRPYNEQFF TGCGCCAGCAGCCAGACGGGAAGACCCTACAATGAGCAGTTCTTC
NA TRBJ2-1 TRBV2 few CASRQTSSEYGEQFF TGTGCCAGCAGACAAACTAGTAGTGAGTACGGTGAGCAGTTCTTC
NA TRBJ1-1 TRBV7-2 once CASSGGALNTEAFF TGTGCCAGTTCTGGCGGGGCGTTGAACACTGAAGCTTTCTTT
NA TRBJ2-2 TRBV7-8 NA CASNRQGFTGELFF TGTGCCAGCAACCGGCAGGGGTTCACCGGGGAGCTGTTTTTT
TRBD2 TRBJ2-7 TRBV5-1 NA CASSLYASGNTYEQYF TGCGCCAGCAGCTTGTATGCTAGCGGAAATACCTACGAGCAGTACTTC
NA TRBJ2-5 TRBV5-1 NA CASSLAGPLPQETQYF TGCGCCAGCAGCTTGGCAGGGCCTCTACCCCAAGAGACCCAGTACTTC
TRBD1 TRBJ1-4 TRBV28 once CASSFSAAGGFNEKLFF TGTGCCAGCAGTTTCTCCGCCGCAGGGGGTTTCAATGAAAAACTGTTTTTT
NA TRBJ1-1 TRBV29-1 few CSVVRGRTEAFF TGCAGCGTTGTCAGGGGACGAACTGAAGCTTTCTTT
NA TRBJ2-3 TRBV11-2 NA CASSLNPSTTDTQYF TGTGCCAGCAGCTTGAACCCATCTACCACAGATACGCAGTATTTT
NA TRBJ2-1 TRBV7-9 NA CASSLDGRYNEQFF TGTGCCAGCAGTCTAGACGGTAGATACAATGAGCAGTTCTTC
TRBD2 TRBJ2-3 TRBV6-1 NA CASSELAGVDTQYF TGTGCCAGCAGTGAACTAGCGGGAGTAGATACGCAGTATTTT
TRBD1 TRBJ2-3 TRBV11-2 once CASSRDRSTDTQYF TGTGCCAGCAGCCGGGACAGGAGCACAGATACGCAGTATTTT
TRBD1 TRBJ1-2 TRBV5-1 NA CASSLLGTGGGYTF TGCGCCAGCAGCTTGTTAGGGACAGGGGGCGGCTACACCTTC
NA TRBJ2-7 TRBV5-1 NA CASSLGRADSSYEQYF TGCGCCAGCAGCTTGGGACGAGCGGATAGCTCCTACGAGCAGTACTTC
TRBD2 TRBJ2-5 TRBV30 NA CAWSGGGLGETQYF TGTGCCTGGAGTGGGGGAGGGCTGGGAGAGACCCAGTACTTC
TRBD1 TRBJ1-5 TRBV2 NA CASSERGTGRNQPQHF TGTGCCAGCAGTGAAAGGGGGACAGGGAGGAATCAGCCCCAGCATTTT
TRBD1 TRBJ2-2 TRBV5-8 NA CASRDRGLVGELFF TGTGCCAGCAGGGACAGGGGGCTGGTCGGGGAGCTGTTTTTT
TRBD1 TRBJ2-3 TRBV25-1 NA CASTSGQGTDTQYF TGTGCCAGCACCAGCGGACAGGGCACAGATACGCAGTATTTT
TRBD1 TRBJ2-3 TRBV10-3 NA CAISEGIDRGRRTDTQYF TGTGCCATCAGTGAGGGGATTGACAGGGGGCGCCGTACAGATACGCAGTATTTT
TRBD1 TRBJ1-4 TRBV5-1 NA CASSLAGTGQEKLFF TGCGCCAGCAGCTTGGCGGGGACAGGCCAGGAAAAACTGTTTTTT
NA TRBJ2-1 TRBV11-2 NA CASSTGLIYNEQFF TGTGCCAGCAGCACGGGACTTATCTACAATGAGCAGTTCTTC
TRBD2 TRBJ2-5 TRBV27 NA CASSFGAGGISETQYF TGTGCCAGCAGTTTCGGAGCGGGAGGAATAAGCGAGACCCAGTACTTC
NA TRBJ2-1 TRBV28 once CASSTDSDNEQFF TGTGCCAGCAGTACAGACAGTGACAATGAGCAGTTCTTC
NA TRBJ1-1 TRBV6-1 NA CASRDKGMNTEAFF TGTGCCAGCAGGGACAAAGGAATGAACACTGAAGCTTTCTTT
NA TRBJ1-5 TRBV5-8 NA CASSHVSDQPQHF TGTGCCAGCAGCCATGTGTCGGATCAGCCCCAGCATTTT
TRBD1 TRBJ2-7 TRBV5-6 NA CASSPGTGEGYEQYF TGTGCCAGCAGCCCCGGGACAGGGGAGGGCTACGAGCAGTACTTC
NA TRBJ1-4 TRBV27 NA CASSLLTDINEKLFF TGTGCCAGCAGTCTGCTGACAGACATTAATGAAAAACTGTTTTTT
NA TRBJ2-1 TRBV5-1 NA CASRSGSPPHEQFF TGCGCCAGCAGGTCGGGAAGCCCCCCACATGAGCAGTTCTTC
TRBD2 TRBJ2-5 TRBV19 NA CASSNVAGGETQYF TGTGCCAGCTCAAACGTAGCGGGGGGGGAGACCCAGTACTTC
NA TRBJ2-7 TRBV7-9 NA CASSLVGSGEQYF TGTGCCAGCAGCTTAGTAGGTTCAGGAGAGCAGTACTTC
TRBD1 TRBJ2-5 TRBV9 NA CASSVSGQGSETQYF TGTGCCAGCAGCGTTTCGGGACAGGGTTCGGAGACCCAGTACTTC
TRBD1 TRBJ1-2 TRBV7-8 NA CASSLRFDRDYGYTF TGTGCCAGCAGCTTACGGTTTGACAGGGACTATGGCTACACCTTC
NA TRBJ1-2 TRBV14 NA CASSPQGGSSPYGYTF TGTGCCAGCTCCCCCCAGGGCGGCTCCTCCCCTTATGGCTACACCTTC
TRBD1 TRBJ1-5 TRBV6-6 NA CASRQGTGDQPQHF TGTGCCAGCAGACAAGGGACAGGGGATCAGCCCCAGCATTTT
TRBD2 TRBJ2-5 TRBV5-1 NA CASSSLAGKTQYF TGCGCCAGCAGCTCCCTAGCGGGAAAGACCCAGTACTTC
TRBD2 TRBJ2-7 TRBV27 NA CASSSKLAGLYEQYF TGTGCCAGCAGTTCCAAACTAGCGGGGCTCTACGAGCAGTACTTC
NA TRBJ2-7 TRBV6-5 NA CASGEYSGEQYF TGTGCCAGCGGAGAATATTCTGGAGAGCAGTACTTC
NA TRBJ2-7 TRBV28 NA CASRPDGAYEQYF TGTGCCAGCAGACCCGACGGAGCCTACGAGCAGTACTTC
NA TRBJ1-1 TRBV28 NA CASSLRGGGGPEAFF TGTGCCAGCAGTTTGAGAGGCGGGGGGGGCCCTGAAGCTTTCTTT
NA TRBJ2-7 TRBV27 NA CASSFVGSYEQYF TGTGCCAGCAGTTTTGTGGGGAGCTACGAGCAGTACTTC
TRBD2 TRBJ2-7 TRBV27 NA CASSLASGRYEQYF TGTGCCAGCAGTTTAGCTAGCGGGAGGTACGAGCAGTACTTC
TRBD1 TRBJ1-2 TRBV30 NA CASGTAHYGYTF TGTGCCTCTGGGACAGCCCACTATGGCTACACCTTC
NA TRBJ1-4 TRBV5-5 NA CASSLGVGKEKLFF TGTGCCAGCAGCCTGGGTGTGGGCAAGGAAAAACTGTTTTTT
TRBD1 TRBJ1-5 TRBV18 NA CASGASPTGDKGQPQHF TGTGCCAGCGGAGCCTCGCCTACAGGGGATAAGGGTCAGCCCCAGCATTTT
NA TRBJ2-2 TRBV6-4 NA CASSAGMGTGELFF TGTGCCAGCTCGGCAGGGATGGGCACCGGGGAGCTGTTTTTT
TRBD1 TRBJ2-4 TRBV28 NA CASSLVTGLDIQYF TGTGCCAGCAGTTTAGTGACAGGGTTGGACATTCAGTACTTC
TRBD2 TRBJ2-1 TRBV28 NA CASSGTSGLSYNEQFF TGTGCCAGCAGTGGGACTAGCGGACTCTCCTACAATGAGCAGTTCTTC
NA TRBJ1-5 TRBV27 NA CASSSGSGNQPQHF TGTGCCAGCAGTTCGGGGTCGGGCAATCAGCCCCAGCATTTT
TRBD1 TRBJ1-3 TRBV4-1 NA CASSWGQDSGNTIYF TGCGCCAGCAGCTGGGGACAGGACTCTGGAAACACCATATATTTT
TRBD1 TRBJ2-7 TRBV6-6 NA CASSYTGTGRYEQYF TGTGCCAGCAGTTACACCGGGACAGGGCGGTACGAGCAGTACTTC
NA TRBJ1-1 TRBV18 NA CASSLSKGAGTEAFF TGTGCCAGCTCACTATCGAAAGGGGCCGGAACTGAAGCTTTCTTT
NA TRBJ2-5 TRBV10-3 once CAIGRGGETQYF TGTGCCATAGGGAGGGGGGGAGAGACCCAGTACTTC
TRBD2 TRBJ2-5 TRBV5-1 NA CASSPGLAGGQETQYF TGCGCCAGCAGCCCGGGACTAGCGGGCGGGCAAGAGACCCAGTACTTC
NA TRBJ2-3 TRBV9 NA CASSAATGDTQYF TGTGCCAGCAGCGCAGCAACAGGGGATACGCAGTATTTT